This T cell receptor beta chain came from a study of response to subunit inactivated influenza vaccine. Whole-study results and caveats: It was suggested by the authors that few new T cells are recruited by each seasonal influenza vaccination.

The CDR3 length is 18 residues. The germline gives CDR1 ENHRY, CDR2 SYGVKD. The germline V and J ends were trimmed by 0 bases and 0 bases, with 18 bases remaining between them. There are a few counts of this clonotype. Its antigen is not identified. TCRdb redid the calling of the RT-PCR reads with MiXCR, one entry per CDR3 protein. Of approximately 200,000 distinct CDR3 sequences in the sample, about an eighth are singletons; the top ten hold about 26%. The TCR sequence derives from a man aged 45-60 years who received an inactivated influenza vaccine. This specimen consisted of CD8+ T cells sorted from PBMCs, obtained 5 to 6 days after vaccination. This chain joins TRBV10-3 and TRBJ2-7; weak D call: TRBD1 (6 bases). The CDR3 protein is CAISESIASETGSYEQYF. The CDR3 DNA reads TGTGCCATCAGTGAGTCCATCGCGTCAGAGACAGGCTCCTACGAGCAGTACTTC.